The 7 T cell receptor beta chains presented below share a single source sample, sequenced in a study of OX40 agonist ivuxolimab in advanced cancers. Profiling relied on immunoSEQ multiplex PCR, and the TCRdb table lists in-frame clones only, not all of them. The data contain around 94,000 clones, around 87% of them singletons. Source: CD4+ or CD8+ T cells sorted from blood, taken in a trial of the OX40 agonist ivuxolimab. The receptor set was obtained from an adult with an advanced solid tumor such as melanoma, head and neck, liver or kidney cancer.

The gene calls are TRBV19 and TRBJ2-1; D is perhaps TRBD1 or TRBD2 (6 bases each). Deletions cut 9 bases from V and 5 bases from J, with 26 bases between. This CDR3 region has 17 residues. CDR1 and CDR2 from the germline V gene are LNHDA and SQIVND (reference sequence). CDR3 in DNA: TGTGCCAGCCGGAGGCGGGGACAACAATCCAATGACAATGAGCAGTTCTTC. Translated, it gives CASRRRGQQSNDNEQFF.

The chain joins TRBV6-5 to TRBJ2-3; 7 bases agree with TRBD1. Germline values: CDR1 MNHEY, CDR2 SVGAGI. V shed 7 bases, J shed 4 bases, and the junction held 8 bases outside the gene matches. This CDR3 has 14 residues. The CDR3: CASKIGTASDTQYF. DNA of the CDR3: TGTGCCAGCAAAATCGGGACAGCGTCAGATACGCAGTATTTT.

A single count supports this clone. The V gene is TRBV20-1, the J gene TRBJ1-3; no definite D call. V dropped 8 bases and J dropped 5 bases, with 4 bases sitting between them. Looked up from germline, CDR1 is DFQATT and CDR2 is SNEGSKA (reference sequence). The CDR3 length is 9 residues. The CDR3 loop reads CSTRNTIYF. CDR3 nucleotides: TGCAGTACCCGAAACACCATATATTTT.

This clone has only one observation. V usage is TRBV18 and J usage is TRBJ2-5, with D perhaps matching TRBD1 (5 bases). CDR1 and CDR2 (germline): KGHSH, LQKENI. CDR3 length: 14 residues. V was clipped by 3 bases and J by 4 bases, with 12 bases between them. The CDR3 DNA is TGTGCCAGCTCACCCAGGGAAAACGGAGAGACCCAGTACTTC. It encodes CASSPRENGETQYF.

The genes are TRBV5-1 and TRBJ1-5, with TRBD1 as a possible D gene (6 bases). V was pared by 2 bases and J by 5 bases, with 14 bases between. Germline-derived CDR1 and CDR2 are SGHRS and YFSETQ. The CDR3 is made up of 15 amino acids. The CDR3 nucleotides are TGCGCCAGCAGCTTAACAGGGAGGATGGATCAGCCCCAGCATTTT. The encoded protein is CASSLTGRMDQPQHF.

The genes are TRBV5-6 and TRBJ1-2, with 9 nucleotides matching TRBD1. The germline gives CDR1 SGHDT, CDR2 YYEEEE. V was pared by 0 bases and J by 4 bases, with 4 bases of the junction left unmatched. The CDR3 consists of 15 residues. CDR3 bases: TGTGCCAGCAGCTTGGAAGGGACAGGGATCTATGGCTACACCTTC. Protein product: CASSLEGTGIYGYTF.

The rearrangement links TRBV5-4 to TRBJ1-2; TRBD1 is a possible D gene (5 bases). Germline V lookup: CDR1 SGHNT, CDR2 YYREEE (reference sequence). Trimming cost V 5 bases and J 2 bases, with 7 bases left between them. This CDR3 has 12 amino acids. CDR3 coding DNA: TGTGCCAGCAGGGAGGGGAACTATGGCTACACCTTC. This sequence encodes CASREGNYGYTF.